These 2 T cell receptor beta chains share one sample of origin, sequenced in a study of beta chain features in type 1 diabetes. Sequenced material consisted of expressed TCRB transcripts (all of the isolated RNA was reverse transcribed). Libraries were prepared by immunoSEQ multiplex PCR; TCRdb keeps only in-frame clonotypes and omits some of them. The repertoire includes 200,000 to 250,000 clones, 55% to 70% of them detected once, and about 0.051% sits in the top ten. The sequencing input was naive CD4+ T cells from blood. These receptors were taken from a man in his thirties or forties in good health.

The rearrangement uses TRBV5-4 and TRBJ1-2; TRBD1 might be the D (5 bases). CDR3 length equals 15 residues. CDR1 SGHNT and CDR2 YYREEE come from the germline V gene (reference sequence). Trimming pared 2 bases from V and 1 base from J, leaving 12 bases between. DNA for the CDR3: TGTGCCAGCAGCTTCCCGCTGCAGGGTAACTATGGCTACACCTTC. It encodes CASSFPLQGNYGYTF.

This clone appeared a single time. The chain is built from TRBV7-9 and TRBJ2-7; the D gene is possibly TRBD2 (6 bases). Germline CDR1 reads SEHNR; CDR2 reads FQNEAQ (reference sequence). The CDR3 is 14 residues long. Deletions cut 1 base from V and 3 bases from J, with 10 bases between. This CDR3 reads CASSLVEGFYEQYF. CDR3 sequence (DNA): TGTGCCAGCAGCTTAGTGGAGGGATTCTACGAGCAGTACTTC.